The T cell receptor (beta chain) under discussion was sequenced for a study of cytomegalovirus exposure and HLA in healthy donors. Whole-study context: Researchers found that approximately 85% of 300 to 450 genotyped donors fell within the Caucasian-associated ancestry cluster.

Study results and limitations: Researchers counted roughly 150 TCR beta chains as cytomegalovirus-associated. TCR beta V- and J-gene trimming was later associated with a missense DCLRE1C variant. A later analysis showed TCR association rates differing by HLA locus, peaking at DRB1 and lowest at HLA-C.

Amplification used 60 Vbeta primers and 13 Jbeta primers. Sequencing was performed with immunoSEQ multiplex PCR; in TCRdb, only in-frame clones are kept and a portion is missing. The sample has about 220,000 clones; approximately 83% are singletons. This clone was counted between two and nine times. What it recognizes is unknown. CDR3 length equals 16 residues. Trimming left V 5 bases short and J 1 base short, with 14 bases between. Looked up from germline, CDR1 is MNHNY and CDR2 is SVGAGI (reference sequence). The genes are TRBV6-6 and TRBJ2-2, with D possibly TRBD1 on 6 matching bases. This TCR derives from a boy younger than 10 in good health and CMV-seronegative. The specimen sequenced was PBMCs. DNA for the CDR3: TGTGCCAGCAGTCCGCCGGGACACTTGAACACCGGGGAGCTGTTTTTT. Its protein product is CASSPPGHLNTGELFF.